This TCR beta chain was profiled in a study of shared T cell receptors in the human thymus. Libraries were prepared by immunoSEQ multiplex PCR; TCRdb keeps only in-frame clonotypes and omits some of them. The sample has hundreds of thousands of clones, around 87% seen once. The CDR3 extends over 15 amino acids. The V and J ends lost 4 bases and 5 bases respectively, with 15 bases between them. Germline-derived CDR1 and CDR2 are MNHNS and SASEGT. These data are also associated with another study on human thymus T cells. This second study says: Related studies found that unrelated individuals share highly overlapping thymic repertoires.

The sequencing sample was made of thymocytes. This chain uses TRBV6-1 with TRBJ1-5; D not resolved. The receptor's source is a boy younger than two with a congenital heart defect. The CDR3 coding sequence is TGTGCCAGCAGTGTTCGGGGAAGAACAGATCAGCCCCAGCATTTT. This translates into CASSVRGRTDQPQHF.